The rows below give T cell receptor beta chains drawn from one sample of a study of T cell repertoires in cytomegalovirus infection. TCRdb re-called the reads through MiXCR, storing one row per CDR3 protein. This table holds 630,000 or so distinct CDR3 sequences, more than 20% found once. The sequencing sample was made of CD8+ T cells from PBMCs. The receptors originated from a human donor in good health (CMV status not recorded). Some clones in this sample may be carry-over from other donors' samples. The CDR3 runs from the conserved cysteine through the conserved F or W.

cdr3_aa,v_call,j_call,cdr3_length
CASTPGNYEQYF,TRBV25-1,TRBJ2-7,12
CSAPGGGPATQYF,TRBV29-1,TRBJ2-5,13
CASLSDYNEQFF,TRBV5-1,TRBJ2-1,12
CATSRVLGGYEQYF,TRBV15,TRBJ2-7,14
CSVDTQFGAFF,TRBV29-1,TRBJ1-1,11
CASSTGQAKNIQYF,TRBV7-9,TRBJ2-4,14
CSDGGTGMNTEAFF,TRBV29-1,TRBJ1-1,14
CASSGDGYNEQFF,TRBV6-1,TRBJ2-1,13
CASRLVGIYTEAFF,TRBV6-2/TRBV6-3,TRBJ1-1,14
CASGREGNTEAFF,TRBV13,TRBJ1-1,13
CATRLSGGEETQYF,TRBV15,TRBJ2-5,14
CASSWPRRGTEAFF,TRBV7-6,TRBJ1-1,14
CASSSDRVAFF,TRBV7-9,TRBJ1-1,11
CASSYRPYEAFF,TRBV6-6,TRBJ1-1,12
CASSYRADSSNYGYTF,TRBV6-2/TRBV6-3,TRBJ1-2,16
CASRSGTGNTDTQYF,TRBV10-1,TRBJ2-3,15
CASSLRTGGLETQYF,TRBV14,TRBJ2-5,15